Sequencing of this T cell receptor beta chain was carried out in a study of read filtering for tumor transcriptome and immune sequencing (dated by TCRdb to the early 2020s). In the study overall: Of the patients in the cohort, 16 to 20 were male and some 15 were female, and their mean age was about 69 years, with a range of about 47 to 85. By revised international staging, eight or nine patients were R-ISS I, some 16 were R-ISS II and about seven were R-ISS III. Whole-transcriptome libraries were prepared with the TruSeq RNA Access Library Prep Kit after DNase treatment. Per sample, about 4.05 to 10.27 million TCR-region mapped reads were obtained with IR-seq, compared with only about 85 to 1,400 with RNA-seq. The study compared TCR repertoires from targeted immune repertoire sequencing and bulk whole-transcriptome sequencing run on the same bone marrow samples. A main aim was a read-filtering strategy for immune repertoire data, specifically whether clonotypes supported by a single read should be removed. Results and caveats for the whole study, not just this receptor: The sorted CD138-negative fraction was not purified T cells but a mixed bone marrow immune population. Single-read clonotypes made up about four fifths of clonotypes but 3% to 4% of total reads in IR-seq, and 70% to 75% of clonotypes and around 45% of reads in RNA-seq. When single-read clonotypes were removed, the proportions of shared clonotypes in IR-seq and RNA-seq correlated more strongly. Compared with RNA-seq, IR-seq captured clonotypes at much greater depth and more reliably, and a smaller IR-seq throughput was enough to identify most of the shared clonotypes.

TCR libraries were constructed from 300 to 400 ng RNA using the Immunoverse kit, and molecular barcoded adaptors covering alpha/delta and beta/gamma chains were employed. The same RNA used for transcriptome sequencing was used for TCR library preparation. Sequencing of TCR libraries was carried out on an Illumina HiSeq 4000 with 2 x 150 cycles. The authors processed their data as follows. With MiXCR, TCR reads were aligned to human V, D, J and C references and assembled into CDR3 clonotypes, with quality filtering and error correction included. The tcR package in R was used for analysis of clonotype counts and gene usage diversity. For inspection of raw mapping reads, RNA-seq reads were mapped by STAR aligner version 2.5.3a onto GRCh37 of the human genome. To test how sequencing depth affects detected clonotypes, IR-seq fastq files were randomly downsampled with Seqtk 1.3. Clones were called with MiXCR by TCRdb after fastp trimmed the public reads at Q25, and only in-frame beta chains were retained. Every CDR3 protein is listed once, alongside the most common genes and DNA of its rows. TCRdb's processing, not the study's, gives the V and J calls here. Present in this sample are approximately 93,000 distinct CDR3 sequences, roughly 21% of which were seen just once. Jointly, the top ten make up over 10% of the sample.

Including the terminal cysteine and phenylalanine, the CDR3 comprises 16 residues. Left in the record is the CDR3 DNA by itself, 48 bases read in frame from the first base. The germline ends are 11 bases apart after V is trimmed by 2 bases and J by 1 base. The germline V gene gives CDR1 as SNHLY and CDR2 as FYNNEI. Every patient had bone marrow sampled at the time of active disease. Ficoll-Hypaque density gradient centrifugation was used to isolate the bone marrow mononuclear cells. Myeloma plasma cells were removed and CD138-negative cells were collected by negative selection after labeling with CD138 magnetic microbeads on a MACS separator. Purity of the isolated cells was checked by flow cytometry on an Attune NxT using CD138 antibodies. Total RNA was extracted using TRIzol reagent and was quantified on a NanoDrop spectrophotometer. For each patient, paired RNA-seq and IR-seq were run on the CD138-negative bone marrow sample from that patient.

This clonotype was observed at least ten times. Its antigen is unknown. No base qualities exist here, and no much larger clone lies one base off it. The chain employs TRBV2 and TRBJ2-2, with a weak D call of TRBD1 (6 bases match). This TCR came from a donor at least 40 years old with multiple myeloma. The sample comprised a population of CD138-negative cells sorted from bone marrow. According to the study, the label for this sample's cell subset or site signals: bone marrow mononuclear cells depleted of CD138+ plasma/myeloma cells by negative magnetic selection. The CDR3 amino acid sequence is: CASSELGHQNTGELFF. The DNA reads TGTGCCAGCAGTGAACTGGGACACCAGAACACCGGGGAGCTGTTTTTT.